The 8 T cell receptor beta chains below all came from one sample that was sequenced in a study of OX40 agonist ivuxolimab in advanced cancers. Profiled with immunoSEQ multiplex PCR; TCRdb holds only in-frame clones, not every one. The table lists fewer than 50,000 clones, about 80% of them singletons. This specimen was CD4+ or CD8+ T cells sorted from blood, taken in a trial of the OX40 agonist ivuxolimab. These receptors were taken from an adult with an advanced solid tumor such as melanoma, head and neck, liver or kidney cancer.

The CDR3 is CASRDYEQYF. The DNA for the CDR3 is TGTGCCAGCAGAGATTACGAGCAGTACTTC. V is TRBV6-1 and J is TRBJ2-7; the D is unclear. Germline V lookup: CDR1 MNHNS, CDR2 SASEGT. The CDR3 spans 10 residues. Trimming took off 6 bases at V and 4 bases at J, with 4 bases between the two ends.

The chain employs TRBV6-5 and TRBJ2-3; D is perhaps TRBD1 (6 bases). From germline, CDR1 is MNHEY and CDR2 SVGAGI. Trimming took off 2 bases at V and 6 bases at J, with 15 bases between the two ends. This CDR3 has 15 residues. The CDR3 DNA is TGTGCCAGCAGTTACGGGCAGGGGTTGCGCGATACGCAGTATTTT. It yields the protein CASSYGQGLRDTQYF.

This clone occurred a few times. The rearrangement uses TRBV13 and TRBJ2-5; D possibly corresponds to TRBD1 (6 bases). The CDR3 runs to 15 residues. Trimming removed 3 bases from V and 5 bases from J, with 16 bases in between. Germline values: CDR1 PRHDT, CDR2 FYEKMQ (reference sequence). DNA for the CDR3: TGTGCCAGCAGCTTCCCGCAGGGGTCCAGCGAGACCCAGTACTTC. The encoded protein is CASSFPQGSSETQYF.

V and J are TRBV4-3 and TRBJ2-1; TRBD2 matches 8 bases. This CDR3 is built from 15 residues. V shed 0 bases and J 8 bases; nucleotides not matched to a gene: 6. Germline V CDR1 and CDR2: LGHNA, YSLEER. This CDR3 is CASSQDPGGAYEQFF. The CDR3 nucleotides read TGCGCCAGCAGCCAAGATCCGGGAGGGGCGTATGAGCAGTTCTTC.

V gene TRBV5-4 combines with J gene TRBJ2-7; tentatively, D is TRBD2 (6 bases). The CDR3 contains 13 residues. With 2 bases removed from V and 2 bases from J, the gap between germline ends came to 8 bases. Germline CDR1 is SGHNT and CDR2 is YYREEE (reference sequence). CDR3: CASSLPGAYEQYF. For the CDR3, the DNA is TGTGCCAGCAGCTTACCGGGGGCCTACGAGCAGTACTTC.

The chain combines TRBV19 with TRBJ2-1, with D perhaps matching TRBD2 (7 bases). The CDR3 is made up of 14 amino acids. Germline assignment: CDR1 LNHDA and CDR2 SQIVND (reference sequence). Trimming took off 7 bases at V and 8 bases at J, with 18 bases between the two ends. The CDR3 DNA reads TGTGCCAGTAATAGGGGGGGGGCCACGGATGAGCAGTTCTTC. This translates into CASNRGGATDEQFF.

This chain uses TRBV6-1 with TRBJ2-4; the D gene is possibly TRBD2 (6 bases). Germline CDR1 MNHNS, CDR2 SASEGT. This CDR3 has 14 amino acids. V shed 3 bases and J shed 8 bases, with 14 bases lying between them. The CDR3 DNA sequence: TGTGCCAGCAGTGAGGTAGGGCGCGGGGACATTCAGTACTTC. Translation gives CASSEVGRGDIQYF.

The gene calls are TRBV4-3 and TRBJ2-6, with 8 bases matching TRBD1. The trim removed 0 bases at V and 0 bases at J, leaving 7 bases unmatched. Germline assignment: CDR1 LGHNA and CDR2 YSLEER. The CDR3 is made up of 19 amino acids. The CDR3 coding sequence is TGCGCCAGCAGCCAAGATCCGGGACAGGCGTTCTCTGGGGCCAACGTCCTGACTTTC. Protein product: CASSQDPGQAFSGANVLTF.